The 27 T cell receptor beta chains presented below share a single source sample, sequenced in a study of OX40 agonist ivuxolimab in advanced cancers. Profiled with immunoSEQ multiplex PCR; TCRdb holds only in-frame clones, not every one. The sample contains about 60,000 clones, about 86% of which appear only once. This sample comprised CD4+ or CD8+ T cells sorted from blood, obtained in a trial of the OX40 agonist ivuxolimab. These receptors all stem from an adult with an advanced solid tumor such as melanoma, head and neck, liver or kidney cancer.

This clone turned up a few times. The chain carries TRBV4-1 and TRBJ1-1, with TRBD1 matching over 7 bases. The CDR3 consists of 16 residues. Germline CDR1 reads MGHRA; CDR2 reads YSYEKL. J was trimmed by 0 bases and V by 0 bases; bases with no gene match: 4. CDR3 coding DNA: TGCGCCAGCAGCCAAGATGGGGACAGCATGAACACTGAAGCTTTCTTT. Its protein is CASSQDGDSMNTEAFF.

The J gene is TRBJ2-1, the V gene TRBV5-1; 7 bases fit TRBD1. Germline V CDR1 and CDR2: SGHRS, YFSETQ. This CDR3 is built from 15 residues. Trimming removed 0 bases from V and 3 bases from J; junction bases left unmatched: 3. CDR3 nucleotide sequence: TGCGCCAGCAGCTTGGCCGGGACAGACTACAATGAGCAGTTCTTC. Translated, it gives CASSLAGTDYNEQFF.

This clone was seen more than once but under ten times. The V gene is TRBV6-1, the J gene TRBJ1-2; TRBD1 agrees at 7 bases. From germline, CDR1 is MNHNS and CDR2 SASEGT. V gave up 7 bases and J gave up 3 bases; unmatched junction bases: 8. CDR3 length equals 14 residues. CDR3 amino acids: CASIPQGHYYGYTF. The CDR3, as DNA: TGTGCCAGCATTCCACAGGGGCACTACTATGGCTACACCTTC.

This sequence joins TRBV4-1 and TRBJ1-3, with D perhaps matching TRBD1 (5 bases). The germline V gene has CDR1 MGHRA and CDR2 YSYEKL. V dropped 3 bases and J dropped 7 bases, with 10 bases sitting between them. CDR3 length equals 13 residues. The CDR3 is CASSQGQLNTIYF. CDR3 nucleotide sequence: TGCGCCAGCAGCCAGGGGCAGTTGAACACCATATATTTT.

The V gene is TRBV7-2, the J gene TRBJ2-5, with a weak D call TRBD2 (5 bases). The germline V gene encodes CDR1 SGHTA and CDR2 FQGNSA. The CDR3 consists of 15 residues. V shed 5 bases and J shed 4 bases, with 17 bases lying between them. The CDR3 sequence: CASSKEARGIETQYF. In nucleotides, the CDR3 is TGTGCCAGCAGCAAGGAGGCTCGGGGTATAGAGACCCAGTACTTC.

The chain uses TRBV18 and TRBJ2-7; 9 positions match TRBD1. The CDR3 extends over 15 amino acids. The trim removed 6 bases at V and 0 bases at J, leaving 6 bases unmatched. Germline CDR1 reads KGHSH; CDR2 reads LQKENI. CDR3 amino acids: CASSPSTGGSYEQYF. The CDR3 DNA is TGTGCCAGCTCCCCTTCGACAGGGGGCTCCTACGAGCAGTACTTC.

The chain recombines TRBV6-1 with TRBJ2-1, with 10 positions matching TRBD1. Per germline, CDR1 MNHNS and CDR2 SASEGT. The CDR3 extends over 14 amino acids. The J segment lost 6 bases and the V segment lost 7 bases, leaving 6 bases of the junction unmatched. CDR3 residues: CASNRDRGSNEQFF. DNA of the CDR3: TGTGCCAGCAACCGGGACAGGGGTTCCAATGAGCAGTTCTTC.

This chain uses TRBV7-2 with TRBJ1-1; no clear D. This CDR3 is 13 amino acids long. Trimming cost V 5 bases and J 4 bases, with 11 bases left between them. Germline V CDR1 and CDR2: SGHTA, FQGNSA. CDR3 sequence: CASSSREGTEAFF. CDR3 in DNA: TGTGCCAGCAGCAGCCGGGAGGGCACTGAAGCTTTCTTT.

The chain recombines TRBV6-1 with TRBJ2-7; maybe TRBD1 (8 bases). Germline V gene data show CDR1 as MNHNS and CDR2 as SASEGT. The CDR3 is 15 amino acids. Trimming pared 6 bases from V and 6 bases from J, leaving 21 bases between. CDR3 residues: CASSFFKDREGEQYF. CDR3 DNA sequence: TGTGCCAGCAGCTTCTTCAAGGACAGGGAGGGCGAGCAGTACTTC.

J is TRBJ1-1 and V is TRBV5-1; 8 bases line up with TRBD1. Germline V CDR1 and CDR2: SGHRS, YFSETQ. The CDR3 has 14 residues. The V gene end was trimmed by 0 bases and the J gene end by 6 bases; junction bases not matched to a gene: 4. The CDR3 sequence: CASSLGRDRPEAFF. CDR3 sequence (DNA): TGCGCCAGCAGCTTGGGCCGGGACAGGCCTGAAGCTTTCTTT.

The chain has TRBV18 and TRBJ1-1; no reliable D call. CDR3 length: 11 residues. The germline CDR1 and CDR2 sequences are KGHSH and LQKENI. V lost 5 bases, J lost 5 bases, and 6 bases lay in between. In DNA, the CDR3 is TGTGCCAGCTCAGGGGTTACTGAAGCTTTCTTT. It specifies CASSGVTEAFF.

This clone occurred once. In nucleotides, the CDR3 is TGCGCCAGCTCACTTGGACCTAGTTCAGATACGCAGTATTTT. Its protein product is CASSLGPSSDTQYF. This rearrangement joins TRBV5-1 to TRBJ2-3, with D uncertain. The CDR3 totals 14 residues. Between the trimmed V and J ends, which lost 7 bases and 4 bases, there was a span of 16 bases. In germline, CDR1 is SGHRS, CDR2 YFSETQ.

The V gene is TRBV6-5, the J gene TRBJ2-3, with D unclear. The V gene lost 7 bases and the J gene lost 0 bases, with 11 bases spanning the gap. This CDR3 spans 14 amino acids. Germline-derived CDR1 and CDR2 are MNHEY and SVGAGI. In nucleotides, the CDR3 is TGTGCCAGCACCCAAAGCGTAAGCACAGATACGCAGTATTTT. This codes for CASTQSVSTDTQYF.

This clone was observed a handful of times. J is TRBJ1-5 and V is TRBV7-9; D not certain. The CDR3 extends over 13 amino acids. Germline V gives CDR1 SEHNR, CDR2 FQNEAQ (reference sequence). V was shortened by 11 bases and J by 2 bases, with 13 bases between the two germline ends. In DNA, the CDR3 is TGTGCCGCCGGCGGGGAGGGCAATCAGCCCCAGCATTTT. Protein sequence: CAAGGEGNQPQHF.

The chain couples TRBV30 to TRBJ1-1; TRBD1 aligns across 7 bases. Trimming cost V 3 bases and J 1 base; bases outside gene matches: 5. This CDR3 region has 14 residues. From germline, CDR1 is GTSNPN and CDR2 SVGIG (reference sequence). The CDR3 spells CAWRPRGKNTEAFF. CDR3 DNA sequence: TGTGCCTGGAGACCCAGGGGGAAGAACACTGAAGCTTTCTTT.

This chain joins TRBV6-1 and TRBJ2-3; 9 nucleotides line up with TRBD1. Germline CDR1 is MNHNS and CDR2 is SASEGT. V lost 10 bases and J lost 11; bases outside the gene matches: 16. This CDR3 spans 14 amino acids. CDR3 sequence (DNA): TGTGCCACCCTGGCCAGGGACAGGGTAGGTGGGCAGTATTTT. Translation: CATLARDRVGGQYF.

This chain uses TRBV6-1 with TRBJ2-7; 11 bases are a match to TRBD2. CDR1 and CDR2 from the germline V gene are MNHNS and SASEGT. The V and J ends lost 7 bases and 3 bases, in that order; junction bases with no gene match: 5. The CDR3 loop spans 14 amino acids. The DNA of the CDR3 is TGTGCCAGCAAGATAGCGGGGGGGTTCTACGAGCAGTACTTC. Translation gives CASKIAGGFYEQYF.

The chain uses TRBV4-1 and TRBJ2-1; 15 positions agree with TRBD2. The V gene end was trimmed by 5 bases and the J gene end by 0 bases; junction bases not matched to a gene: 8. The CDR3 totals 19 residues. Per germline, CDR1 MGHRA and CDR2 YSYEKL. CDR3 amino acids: CASSTGTSGGTSSYNEQFF. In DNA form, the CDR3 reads TGCGCCAGCAGCACCGGGACTAGCGGGGGGACTAGCTCCTACAATGAGCAGTTCTTC.

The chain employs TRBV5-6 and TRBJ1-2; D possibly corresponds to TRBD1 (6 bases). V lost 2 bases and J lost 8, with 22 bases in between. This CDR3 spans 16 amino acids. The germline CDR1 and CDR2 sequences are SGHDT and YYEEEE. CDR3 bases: TGTGCCAGCAGCTTATCCCCCAGGGGCTCCTTGGGGGGCTACACCTTC. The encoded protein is CASSLSPRGSLGGYTF.

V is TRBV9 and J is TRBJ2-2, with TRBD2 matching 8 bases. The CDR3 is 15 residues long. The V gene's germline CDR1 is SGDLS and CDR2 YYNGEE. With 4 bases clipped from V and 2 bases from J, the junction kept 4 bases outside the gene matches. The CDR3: CASSTGGVNTGELFF. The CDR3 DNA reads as TGTGCCAGCAGCACCGGGGGGGTTAACACCGGGGAGCTGTTTTTT.

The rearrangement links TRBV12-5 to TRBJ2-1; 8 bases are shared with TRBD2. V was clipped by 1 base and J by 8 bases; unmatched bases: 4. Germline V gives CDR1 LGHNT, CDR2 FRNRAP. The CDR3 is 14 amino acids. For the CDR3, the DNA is TGTGCTAGTGGTTTGGAGGCGGGGGGCTATGAGCAGTTCTTC. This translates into CASGLEAGGYEQFF.

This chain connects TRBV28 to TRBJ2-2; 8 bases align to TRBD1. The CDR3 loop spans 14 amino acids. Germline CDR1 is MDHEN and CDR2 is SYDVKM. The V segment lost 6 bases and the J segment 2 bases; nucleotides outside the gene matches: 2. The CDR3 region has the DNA TGTGCCAGCAGGGGACAGGCTAACACCGGGGAGCTGTTTTTT. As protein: CASRGQANTGELFF.

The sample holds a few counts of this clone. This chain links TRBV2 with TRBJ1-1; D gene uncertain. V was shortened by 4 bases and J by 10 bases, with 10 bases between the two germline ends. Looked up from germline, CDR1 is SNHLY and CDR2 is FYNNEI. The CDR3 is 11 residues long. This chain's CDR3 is CASSVGSAAFF. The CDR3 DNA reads TGTGCCAGCAGTGTAGGGTCCGCAGCTTTCTTT.

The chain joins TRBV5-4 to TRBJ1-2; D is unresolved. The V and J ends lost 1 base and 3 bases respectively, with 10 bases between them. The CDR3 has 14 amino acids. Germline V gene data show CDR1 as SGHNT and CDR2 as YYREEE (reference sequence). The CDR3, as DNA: TGTGCCAGCAGCTTGACTGCCAAAGACTATGGCTACACCTTC. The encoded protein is CASSLTAKDYGYTF.

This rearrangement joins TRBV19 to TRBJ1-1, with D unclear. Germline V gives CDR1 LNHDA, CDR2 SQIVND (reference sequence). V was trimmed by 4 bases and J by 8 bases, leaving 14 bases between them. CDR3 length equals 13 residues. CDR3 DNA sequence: TGTGCCAGTAGTACCAAAGGGCCGGAAGAAGCTTTCTTT. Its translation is CASSTKGPEEAFF. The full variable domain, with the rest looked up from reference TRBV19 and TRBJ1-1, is DGGITQSPKYLFRKEGQNVTLSCEQNLNHDAMYWYRQDPGQGLRLIYYSQIVNDFQKGDIAEGYSVSREKKESFPLTVTSAQKNPTAFYLCASSTKGPEEAFFGQGTRLTVV.

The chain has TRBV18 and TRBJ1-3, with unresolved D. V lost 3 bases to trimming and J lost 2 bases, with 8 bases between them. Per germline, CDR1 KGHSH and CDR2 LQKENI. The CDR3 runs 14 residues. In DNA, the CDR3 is TGTGCCAGCTCACCGGGGTTCACTGGAAACACCATATATTTT. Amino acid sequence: CASSPGFTGNTIYF.

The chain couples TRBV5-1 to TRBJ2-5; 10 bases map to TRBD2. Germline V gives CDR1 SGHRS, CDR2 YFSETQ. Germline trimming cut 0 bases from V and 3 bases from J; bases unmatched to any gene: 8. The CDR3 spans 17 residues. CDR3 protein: CASSLAPAGGMKETQYF. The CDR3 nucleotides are TGCGCCAGCAGCTTGGCCCCAGCGGGGGGGATGAAAGAGACCCAGTACTTC.